This T cell receptor (beta chain) was observed in a study of T cells after yellow fever vaccination. Background on the study: Preparing low-cell-number fractions relied on SMART-Seq v4 Ultra Low Input. Study-wide results and limits: CD4 and CD8 compartments shared a small share of clonotypes. Booster sampling recovered most clones from primary vaccination (96% CD4, around 88% CD8).

Germline CDR1 is LGHDT and CDR2 is YNNKEL (reference sequence). The CDR3 has 17 amino acids. V was pared by 4 bases and J by 1 base, with 19 bases between. For TCR, cDNA came from 5'RACE template switching, which added a universal primer site and UMIs. MiXCR was run by TCRdb on the 5' RACE reads, yielding one entry per CDR3 protein. The sample holds fewer than 350,000 distinct CDR3 sequences, around 4% seen once. Comment on this clonotype: Its antigen is not identified.

The chain recombines TRBV3-1 with TRBJ2-5; no definite D call. The source is a man aged 18 to 35 who received the YFV17D yellow fever vaccine. The starting material was PBMCs, obtained on the day of the yellow fever booster vaccination. The CDR3 reads CASSRGLYSAPQETQYF. The CDR3 DNA reads TGTGCCAGCAGCCGCGGATTGTACTCCGCCCCCCAAGAGACCCAGTACTTC.